The T cell receptor (beta chain) described here comes from a study of T-cell memory formation after mild COVID-19. At the level of the study: Clusters of TCRs were largely donor specific.

5'RACE with constant-segment primers yielded barcoded, UMI-tagged TCR alpha and TCR beta cDNA libraries. Using its own MiXCR run on the 5' RACE reads, TCRdb lists one record per CDR3 protein. The table shows some 88,000 distinct CDR3 sequences, with approximately 25% occurring only once. The CDR3 has 11 amino acids. V was shortened by 3 bases and J by 3 bases, with 2 bases between the two germline ends. CDR1 and CDR2 from the germline V gene are KGHDR and SFDVKD. This clonotype came up a few times. The antigen is undetermined. General study results and limits: Contracting CD4+ clones were located mainly in CM and EM, and CD8+ clones in EMRA. Clones shrinking from day 15 to 85 showed even CD4/CD8 mixes; later expanders tilted CD4+.

Sequencing used PBMCs or a T cell subset sorted from them (not recorded which). The receptor's source is a man aged 18 to 30 who had mild COVID-19 (a few samples of this study predate the infection). Cell type and time point are not known. This chain links TRBV24-1 with TRBJ2-7; D is uncertain. The CDR3 bases are TGTGCCACCAGTGATGGCTACGAGCAGTACGTC. This codes for CATSDGYEQYV.